Following are 22 T cell receptor beta chains from one sample sequenced in a study of STAT5B mutations in CD4+ large granular lymphocyte leukemia. Assay: immunoSEQ multiplex PCR; the TCRdb copy retains only in-frame clones and omits some. The sample holds tens of thousands of clones; about 81% are singletons and the top ten take 2.5% to 3%. Sequenced sample: CD4+ T cells from blood buffy coats. The receptors shown here come from a human donor in good health.

The chain has TRBV6-1 and TRBJ1-2, with D possibly being TRBD1 (6 bases). Between the trimmed V and J ends, which lost 3 bases and 7 bases, there was a span of 15 bases. CDR1 is MNHNS, CDR2 SASEGT, per germline. CDR3 length equals 14 residues. The CDR3 reads CASSDRGPVAGYTF. CDR3 bases: TGTGCCAGCAGTGACAGGGGCCCCGTCGCTGGCTACACCTTC.

This clone is a singleton in its sample. The chain is built from TRBV7-6 and TRBJ1-2; 9 bases are shared with TRBD1. The CDR3 is 15 amino acids. The V and J ends lost 1 base and 3 bases, in that order; junction bases with no gene match: 3. Germline V gives CDR1 SGHVS, CDR2 FNYEAQ. In nucleotides, the CDR3 is TGTGCCAGCAGCTTAGATGGACAGGGGTACTATGGCTACACCTTC. As protein: CASSLDGQGYYGYTF.

The chain employs TRBV19 and TRBJ1-2; 12 bases agree with TRBD1. Germline loops: CDR1 LNHDA, CDR2 SQIVND (reference sequence). V gave up 6 bases and J gave up 2 bases; unmatched junction bases: 7. The CDR3 length is 16 residues. For the CDR3, the DNA is TGTGCCAGTAGAGGAGGGACAGGGGGCGGCAACTATGGCTACACCTTC. Amino acids: CASRGGTGGGNYGYTF.

This clone appeared once. The chain recombines TRBV11-1 with TRBJ1-2; 8 nucleotides align to TRBD1. The CDR3 sequence is 14 residues long. Germline CDR1 reads SGHAT; CDR2 reads FQDESV (reference sequence). Trimming at V came to 5 bases and at J to 3 bases, leaving 5 bases not matched to a gene. For the CDR3, the DNA is TGTGCCAGCAGCGCGGACAGGGACGACTATGGCTACACCTTC. Its protein is CASSADRDDYGYTF.

This clone was seen only once. This chain connects TRBV18 to TRBJ1-2; unclear D gene. CDR3 length: 15 amino acids. The ends were cut back, 1 base at V and 0 bases at J, with 9 bases in the middle. CDR1 and CDR2 (germline): KGHSH, LQKENI. CDR3 region: CASSPQEGTNYGYTF. The CDR3 coding sequence is TGTGCCAGCTCACCACAGGAAGGCACTAACTATGGCTACACCTTC.

The CDR3 protein is CASSPWDSSRLAKNIQYF. The CDR3, as DNA: TGTGCCAGCAGCCCCTGGGACAGTTCCAGGCTAGCCAAAAACATTCAGTACTTC. V usage is TRBV9 and J usage is TRBJ2-4; 7 bases fit TRBD1. Trimming took 4 bases from V and 0 from J; bases not matched to a gene: 13. CDR3 size: 18 residues. Germline V gives CDR1 SGDLS, CDR2 YYNGEE.

Details on this clone: The same CDR3 is also encoded by other DNA sequences in this sample. This chain uses TRBV2 with TRBJ2-6; D possibly corresponds to TRBD2 (5 bases). The V gene lost 8 bases and the J gene lost 3 bases, with 23 bases spanning the gap. CDR1 SNHLY and CDR2 FYNNEI come from the germline V gene. The CDR3 sequence is 18 residues long. The CDR3 DNA reads as TGTGCCAGCGCTAGAACGGGGTTGGTAGGAGATGGGGCCAACGTCCTGACTTTC. This codes for CASARTGLVGDGANVLTF.

The genes are TRBV7-9 and TRBJ2-5, with TRBD2 identical over 10 bases. The CDR3 is 19 amino acids. Per germline, CDR1 SEHNR and CDR2 FQNEAQ (reference sequence). J was trimmed by 5 bases and V by 4 bases; bases with no gene match: 19. In DNA, the CDR3 is TGTGCCAGCAGCTCCCTCGATTGGCTAGCGGGGGCCGGGAGGGAGACCCAGTACTTC. It translates to CASSSLDWLAGAGRETQYF.

The CDR3 DNA follows: TGTGCCAGCAGCGTAGATGGGGTCTACTACAATGAGCAGTTCTTC. Its translation is CASSVDGVYYNEQFF. The V call is TRBV9, the J call TRBJ2-1; D unclear. Germline V lookup: CDR1 SGDLS, CDR2 YYNGEE. Between the trimmed V and J ends, which lost 0 bases and 3 bases, there was a span of 10 bases. This CDR3 is built from 15 residues.

This rearrangement joins TRBV2 to TRBJ1-1, with 7 bases fitting TRBD1. V dropped 2 bases and J dropped 1; count of bases not matched to a gene: 1. Germline V CDR1 and CDR2: SNHLY, FYNNEI. This CDR3 region has 14 residues. This CDR3 reads CASSEQGGNTEAFF. CDR3 bases: TGTGCCAGCAGTGAACAGGGGGGGAACACTGAAGCTTTCTTT.

The gene calls are TRBV13 and TRBJ2-5, with 9 nucleotides matching TRBD2. Germline V gene sequence: CDR1 PRHDT, CDR2 FYEKMQ (reference sequence). J gave up 4 bases and V 4 bases, and 7 bases lay outside the gene matches. The CDR3 contains 15 residues. The CDR3 DNA reads as TGTGCCAGCAGCTCTAGCGGGGTCTATACAGAGACCCAGTACTTC. Translated, it gives CASSSSGVYTETQYF.

The chain couples TRBV28 to TRBJ1-3, with 7 bases matching TRBD1. V trimming: 2 bases; J trimming: 2 bases; junction bases outside the gene matches: 3. CDR1 is MDHEN, CDR2 SYDVKM, per germline. This CDR3 region has 15 residues. The chain's CDR3 is CASSLTGTAGNTIYF. CDR3 DNA sequence: TGTGCCAGCAGTTTAACCGGGACAGCTGGAAACACCATATATTTT.

The chain combines TRBV19 with TRBJ2-2; 7 bases line up with TRBD1. In germline, CDR1 is LNHDA, CDR2 SQIVND (reference sequence). V was clipped by 4 bases and J by 0 bases; unmatched bases: 5. CDR3 size: 16 residues. The CDR3 region is CASSRNRGANTGELFF. CDR3 sequence (DNA): TGTGCCAGTAGTAGAAACAGGGGCGCGAACACCGGGGAGCTGTTTTTT.

This clone came up a few times. This chain uses TRBV14 with TRBJ2-7; weak D call: TRBD1 (5 bases). Germline CDR1 is SGHDN and CDR2 is FVKESK. The length of the CDR3 is 14 residues. V gave up 4 bases and J gave up 4 bases, with 14 bases separating them. Here the CDR3 reads CASSRVSRAYEQYF. CDR3 sequence (DNA): TGTGCCAGCAGCCGAGTAAGCAGGGCTTACGAGCAGTACTTC.

The rearrangement joins TRBV7-2 to TRBJ2-1; the match to TRBD2 covers 10 bases. The CDR3 sequence is 15 residues long. Germline loops: CDR1 SGHTA, CDR2 FQGNSA. V was pared by 5 bases and J by 7 bases, with 8 bases of the junction left unmatched. The CDR3 DNA is TGTGCCAGCAGCCTCAGCGGGGGGGCCGTGAATGAGCAGTTCTTC. Protein sequence: CASSLSGGAVNEQFF.

J is TRBJ2-7 and V is TRBV28; perhaps D is TRBD1 or TRBD2 (5 bases each). The CDR3 spans 14 residues. Trimming cost V 2 bases and J 3 bases, with 11 bases left between them. CDR1 and CDR2 (germline): MDHEN, SYDVKM. In DNA, the CDR3 is TGTGCCAGCAGTTTAGGGGGTCGGGGCTACGAGCAGTACTTC. Encoded protein: CASSLGGRGYEQYF.

V and J are TRBV6-5 and TRBJ1-5, with TRBD1 as a possible D gene (6 bases). The CDR3 is 15 amino acids. Germline V gene data show CDR1 as MNHEY and CDR2 as SVGAGI. Trimming cost V 2 bases and J 6 bases, with 14 bases left between them. CDR3 nucleotides: TGTGCCAGCAGTTACGACACTACAGGGACTCAGCCCCAGCATTTT. It codes for CASSYDTTGTQPQHF.

This chain joins TRBV9 and TRBJ1-5; TRBD1 might be the D (5 bases). CDR3 length: 14 amino acids. The germline V and J ends were trimmed by 4 bases and 5 bases, with 13 bases remaining between them. Germline V gene sequence: CDR1 SGDLS, CDR2 YYNGEE. The CDR3 loop is CASSKDGTYQPQHF. CDR3 in DNA: TGTGCCAGCAGCAAAGACGGGACTTATCAGCCCCAGCATTTT.

The chain combines TRBV2 with TRBJ1-5; D is possibly TRBD1 (6 bases). The CDR3 sequence is 17 residues long. The V gene lost 6 bases and the J gene lost 5 bases, with 23 bases spanning the gap. Germline V gene lookup returns CDR1 SNHLY and CDR2 FYNNEI. This CDR3 is CASSNTRESQGYQPQHF. The CDR3 DNA reads TGTGCCAGCAGCAATACTAGAGAATCACAGGGATATCAGCCCCAGCATTTT.

V and J are TRBV12-5 and TRBJ2-5; 11 nucleotides agree with TRBD1. V shed 5 bases, J shed 4 bases, and the junction held 6 bases outside the gene matches. Germline V gives CDR1 LGHNT, CDR2 FRNRAP. The length of the CDR3 is 15 residues. The CDR3 sequence is CASGTGTGGRETQYF. In nucleotides, the CDR3 is TGTGCTAGTGGTACGGGGACAGGGGGGCGAGAGACCCAGTACTTC.

V usage is TRBV10-3 and J usage is TRBJ2-7; 13 bases align to TRBD2. Unmatched junction bases numbered 1, after V lost 3 bases and J lost 2 bases. CDR3 length equals 15 residues. Per the germline V gene, CDR1 is ENHRY and CDR2 is SYGVKD. The chain's CDR3 is CAISEGTSGTYEQYF. The CDR3 DNA reads TGTGCCATCAGTGAAGGGACTAGCGGGACCTACGAGCAGTACTTC.

The chain joins TRBV7-8 to TRBJ2-2; 7 positions match TRBD2. Looked up from germline, CDR1 is SGHVS and CDR2 is FQNEAQ. Trimming at V came to 1 base and at J to 4 bases, leaving 0 bases not matched to a gene. CDR3 length: 14 residues. CDR3 sequence (DNA): TGTGCCAGCAGCTTAGGGGGGGGCACCGGGGAGCTGTTTTTT. Translating it yields CASSLGGGTGELFF.